Listed below are T cell receptor beta chains from one sample, sequenced in a study of cytomegalovirus exposure and HLA in healthy donors. TCRdb's copy holds only in-frame clones and misses some; the assay was immunoSEQ multiplex PCR. The sample gives around 250,000 clones, 90% of which show up once; 0.35% to 0.45% is in the top ten. Sequencing used PBMCs. The receptors were gathered from a woman younger than 30 in good health and CMV-seronegative. Each CDR3 is given with its conserved first and last residue. The order of the fields is D gene, clone size, J gene, V gene, CDR3 protein, CDR3 DNA. The D gene is left open where the match is weak. For some rows the clone size is stated as once, few or many, or as a class when expanded; others skip it.

D: TRBD1; size: NA; J: TRBJ1-4; V: TRBV29-1; CDR3: CSVPGTGEEKLFF; DNA: TGCAGCGTACCCGGGACAGGGGAAGAAAAACTGTTTTTT
D: NA; size: NA; J: TRBJ1-1; V: TRBV2; CDR3: CASRQNTEAFF; DNA: TGTGCCAGCCGACAGAACACTGAAGCTTTCTTT
D: NA; size: NA; J: TRBJ2-3; V: TRBV10-3; CDR3: CAISEWKGITDTQYF; DNA: TGTGCCATCAGTGAGTGGAAGGGGATCACAGATACGCAGTATTTT
D: NA; size: once; J: TRBJ2-2; V: TRBV7-3; CDR3: CASRLREDTGELFF; DNA: TGTGCCAGCCGACTGAGGGAGGACACCGGGGAGCTGTTTTTT
D: NA; size: NA; J: TRBJ2-3; V: TRBV2; CDR3: CASNRQLGPQDTQYF; DNA: TGTGCCAGCAACCGACAGTTGGGTCCCCAGGATACGCAGTATTTT
D: NA; size: NA; J: TRBJ1-5; V: TRBV19; CDR3: CASSIQGGQPQHF; DNA: TGTGCCAGTAGTATACAGGGAGGCCAGCCCCAGCATTTT
D: NA; size: NA; J: TRBJ1-1; V: TRBV5-1; CDR3: CASSLSEAPEAFF; DNA: TGCGCCAGCAGCTTGAGTGAGGCGCCTGAAGCTTTCTTT
D: NA; size: NA; J: TRBJ1-2; V: TRBV18; CDR3: CASSPDSLNYGYTF; DNA: TGTGCCAGCTCACCAGACAGCCTCAACTATGGCTACACCTTC
D: NA; size: NA; J: TRBJ1-3; V: TRBV2; CDR3: CASSIQVSGNTIYF; DNA: TGTGCCAGCAGTATACAGGTCTCTGGAAACACCATATATTTT
D: NA; size: NA; J: TRBJ1-2; V: TRBV6-5; CDR3: CASSYSQEGYGYTF; DNA: TGTGCCAGCAGTTACTCACAGGAAGGGTATGGCTACACCTTC
D: NA; size: NA; J: TRBJ1-6; V: TRBV5-5; CDR3: CASSPAHRRVDSPLHF; DNA: TGTGCCAGCAGCCCGGCTCATAGGAGGGTGGACTCACCCCTCCACTTT
D: NA; size: NA; J: TRBJ2-7; V: TRBV4-3; CDR3: CASSQDRGVYEQYF; DNA: TGCGCCAGCAGCCAAGACAGGGGAGTCTACGAGCAGTACTTC
D: NA; size: NA; J: TRBJ2-1; V: TRBV4-2; CDR3: CASSQESLGGAFYNEQFF; DNA: TGTGCCAGCAGCCAAGAATCTCTAGGGGGGGCCTTCTACAATGAGCAGTTCTTC
D: TRBD1; size: NA; J: TRBJ2-3; V: TRBV14; CDR3: CASSLYPAGQADTQYF; DNA: TGTGCCAGCAGCCTATATCCAGCCGGACAGGCAGATACGCAGTATTTT
D: NA; size: NA; J: TRBJ2-1; V: TRBV28; CDR3: CASSLRGTLYNEQFF; DNA: TGTGCCAGCAGTTTAAGGGGGACGCTCTACAATGAGCAGTTCTTC
D: TRBD2; size: NA; J: TRBJ2-1; V: TRBV6-6; CDR3: CASSYGAGRQNEQFF; DNA: TGTGCCAGCAGTTACGGAGCGGGGCGGCAGAATGAGCAGTTCTTC
D: TRBD1; size: NA; J: TRBJ1-4; V: TRBV29-1; CDR3: CSVGNRGREEKLFF; DNA: TGCAGCGTCGGTAACAGGGGGCGCGAAGAAAAACTGTTTTTT
D: TRBD2; size: NA; J: TRBJ2-3; V: TRBV5-1; CDR3: CASSLDPSGGFSSTDTQYF; DNA: TGCGCCAGCAGCTTGGATCCTAGCGGGGGGTTCTCTAGCACAGATACGCAGTATTTT
D: TRBD1; size: NA; J: TRBJ2-1; V: TRBV19; CDR3: CASSTRQGNEQFF; DNA: TGTGCCAGTAGTACGAGACAGGGAAATGAGCAGTTCTTC
D: TRBD1; size: NA; J: TRBJ2-2; V: TRBV29-1; CDR3: CSVEETGQGTGELFF; DNA: TGCAGCGTTGAGGAGACAGGACAGGGGACCGGGGAGCTGTTTTTT
D: TRBD1; size: once; J: TRBJ1-2; V: TRBV28; CDR3: CASSTTGAFSGYTF; DNA: TGTGCCAGCAGCACGACAGGGGCGTTTTCTGGCTACACCTTC
D: NA; size: NA; J: TRBJ1-5; V: TRBV7-9; CDR3: CASSLSGYSNQPQHF; DNA: TGTGCCAGCAGCTTATCAGGGTATAGCAATCAGCCCCAGCATTTT
D: TRBD1; size: NA; J: TRBJ1-6; V: TRBV5-6; CDR3: CASSRWDSSYNSPLHF; DNA: TGTGCCAGCAGCAGATGGGACAGCTCCTATAATTCACCCCTCCACTTT
D: TRBD1; size: NA; J: TRBJ2-7; V: TRBV27; CDR3: CASSPNNRGTYEQYF; DNA: TGTGCCAGCAGTCCGAACAACAGGGGGACGTACGAGCAGTACTTC
D: NA; size: NA; J: TRBJ2-2; V: TRBV4-1; CDR3: CASSQVRTGGRHGELFF; DNA: TGCGCCAGCAGCCAAGTGAGAACGGGGGGCCGCCACGGGGAGCTGTTTTTT
D: NA; size: NA; J: TRBJ1-4; V: TRBV19; CDR3: CASKQKNEKLFF; DNA: TGTGCCAGTAAACAGAAGAATGAAAAACTGTTTTTT
D: TRBD1; size: NA; J: TRBJ1-6; V: TRBV2; CDR3: CASSGDRGPHSPLHF; DNA: TGTGCCAGCAGCGGGGACAGGGGGCCTCATTCACCCCTCCACTTT
D: NA; size: once; J: TRBJ1-4; V: TRBV28; CDR3: CASCGDNEKLFF; DNA: TGTGCCAGCTGCGGGGATAATGAAAAACTGTTTTTT
D: NA; size: NA; J: TRBJ1-5; V: TRBV2; CDR3: CASNEGGYSNQPQHF; DNA: TGTGCCAGCAACGAGGGAGGATATAGCAATCAGCCCCAGCATTTT
D: TRBD1; size: NA; J: TRBJ2-7; V: TRBV4-3; CDR3: CASSQTQGADYEQYF; DNA: TGCGCCAGCAGCCAGACTCAGGGGGCTGATTACGAGCAGTACTTC
D: NA; size: NA; J: TRBJ2-3; V: TRBV5-5; CDR3: CASSLLIDTQYF; DNA: TGTGCCAGCAGCTTGCTTATAGATACGCAGTATTTT
D: TRBD1; size: few; J: TRBJ1-2; V: TRBV4-1; CDR3: CASSQGTGSGYTF; DNA: TGCGCCAGCAGCCAAGGGACAGGATCTGGCTACACCTTC
D: TRBD1; size: NA; J: TRBJ2-5; V: TRBV7-9; CDR3: CASSSRTGPRTGNQETQYF; DNA: TGTGCCAGCAGCTCTCGGACAGGGCCCCGAACGGGAAATCAAGAGACCCAGTACTTC
D: TRBD1; size: NA; J: TRBJ1-5; V: TRBV4-1; CDR3: CASSQDQYRGLQPQHF; DNA: TGCGCCAGCAGCCAAGACCAGTACAGGGGGTTGCAGCCCCAGCATTTT
D: TRBD2; size: NA; J: TRBJ2-3; V: TRBV4-1; CDR3: CASSQTRGTNTDTQYF; DNA: TGCGCCAGCAGCCAGACGCGGGGGACCAACACAGATACGCAGTATTTT
D: NA; size: NA; J: TRBJ1-3; V: TRBV7-6; CDR3: CASSTKRDGNTIYF; DNA: TGTGCCAGCAGCACTAAACGTGACGGAAACACCATATATTTT
D: NA; size: NA; J: TRBJ2-2; V: TRBV29-1; CDR3: CSARRGITGELFF; DNA: TGCAGCGCCCGTCGGGGTATCACCGGGGAGCTGTTTTTT
D: NA; size: NA; J: TRBJ1-4; V: TRBV2; CDR3: CASSEAPLASEKLFF; DNA: TGTGCCAGCAGTGAAGCCCCCCTGGCAAGTGAAAAACTGTTTTTT
D: NA; size: few; J: TRBJ1-5; V: TRBV6-1; CDR3: CASRASFVQPQHF; DNA: TGTGCCAGCAGAGCAAGTTTCGTTCAGCCCCAGCATTTT
D: NA; size: NA; J: TRBJ2-7; V: TRBV18; CDR3: CASSPEPGTYEQYF; DNA: TGTGCCAGCTCACCAGAACCGGGGACCTACGAGCAGTACTTC
D: NA; size: NA; J: TRBJ1-5; V: TRBV27; CDR3: CASSPWSRAPNQPQHF; DNA: TGTGCCAGCAGTCCTTGGTCCAGGGCGCCCAATCAGCCCCAGCATTTT
D: NA; size: NA; J: TRBJ2-1; V: TRBV29-1; CDR3: CSANVRSRYNEQFF; DNA: TGCAGCGCCAATGTCAGGTCCCGTTACAATGAGCAGTTCTTC
D: TRBD1; size: NA; J: TRBJ1-1; V: TRBV6-1; CDR3: CASSEGPGQGRNEAFF; DNA: TGTGCCAGCAGTGAAGGCCCCGGACAGGGTAGGAATGAAGCTTTCTTT
D: NA; size: NA; J: TRBJ1-6; V: TRBV6-5; CDR3: CASSYPGLSTSPLHF; DNA: TGTGCCAGCAGTTACCCAGGGCTTTCGACTTCACCCCTCCACTTT
D: NA; size: NA; J: TRBJ2-1; V: TRBV28; CDR3: CASRDNSYNEQFF; DNA: TGTGCCAGCCGGGACAATTCCTACAATGAGCAGTTCTTC
D: NA; size: NA; J: TRBJ1-2; V: TRBV4-1; CDR3: CASSQGEGYTF; DNA: TGCGCCAGCAGCCAGGGAGAGGGCTACACCTTC
D: NA; size: NA; J: TRBJ2-3; V: TRBV4-1; CDR3: CASSLGDTSTDTQYF; DNA: TGCGCCAGCAGCCTGGGGGACACTAGCACAGATACGCAGTATTTT
D: TRBD2; size: few; J: TRBJ2-3; V: TRBV6-4; CDR3: CASSDSAGGPDTQYF; DNA: TGTGCCAGCAGTGACTCAGCGGGGGGGCCAGATACGCAGTATTTT
D: TRBD1; size: NA; J: TRBJ2-5; V: TRBV5-1; CDR3: CASSSQGTETQYF; DNA: TGCGCCAGCAGCTCACAGGGGACAGAGACCCAGTACTTC
D: NA; size: NA; J: TRBJ1-2; V: TRBV4-3; CDR3: CASSQDYPGWMLGYTF; DNA: TGCGCCAGCAGCCAAGATTACCCAGGGTGGATGCTTGGCTACACCTTC
D: NA; size: once; J: TRBJ1-2; V: TRBV7-9; CDR3: CASSLFGYGYTF; DNA: TGTGCCAGCAGCTTATTCGGGTATGGCTACACCTTC
D: TRBD1; size: few; J: TRBJ1-6; V: TRBV2; CDR3: CASSDGQGARSPLHF; DNA: TGTGCCAGCAGCGATGGGCAGGGGGCGCGTTCACCCCTCCACTTT